The 30 T cell receptor beta chains reported below all come from one sample, sequenced in a study of beta chain features in type 1 diabetes. The study reverse transcribed the entire isolated RNA, so it sequenced expressed TCRB transcripts. TCRdb keeps only in-frame clones here, not all; method: immunoSEQ multiplex PCR. Here the sample spans a few hundred thousand clones, approximately 11% being singletons. Sequenced: naive CD4+ T cells from blood. The source is a woman aged 25 to 39 in good health.

The chain couples TRBV7-9 to TRBJ1-1; TRBD1 matches at 7 bases. Germline CDR1 reads SEHNR; CDR2 reads FQNEAQ (reference sequence). This CDR3 is built from 15 residues. The V gene end was trimmed by 0 bases and the J gene end by 4 bases; junction bases not matched to a gene: 5. CDR3 sequence: CASSLALAGGTEAFF. The CDR3 region has the DNA TGTGCCAGCAGCTTAGCTCTAGCAGGGGGCACTGAAGCTTTCTTT. The whole variable domain, remainder taken from reference TRBV7-9 and TRBJ1-1, is DTGVSQNPRHKITKRGQNVTFRCDPISEHNRLYWYRQTLGQGPEFLTYFQNEAQLEKSRLLSDRFSAERPKGSFSTLEIQRTEQGDSAMYLCASSLALAGGTEAFFGQGTRLTVV.

Worth noting for this clone: Other DNA sequences from this sample encode an identical CDR3 as well. The genes are TRBV18 and TRBJ1-5; no clear D. CDR1 is KGHSH and CDR2 is LQKENI in the germline V gene. The CDR3 contains 12 residues. The V and J ends lost 6 bases and 5 bases respectively, with 8 bases between them. The CDR3 nucleotides are TGTGCCAGCTCCCCCGGGGATCAGCCCCAGCATTTT. Translated, it gives CASSPGDQPQHF.

This clone occurred a few times. V gene TRBV5-8 combines with J gene TRBJ2-5; D not certain. This CDR3 is 16 amino acids long. Germline V gene data show CDR1 as SGHTS and CDR2 as YDEGEE. Trimming pared 0 bases from V and 0 bases from J, leaving 12 bases between. The CDR3 loop is CASSLAGSSYQETQYF. The DNA of the CDR3 is TGTGCCAGCAGCTTGGCCGGGTCCTCATACCAAGAGACCCAGTACTTC.

This clone showed up just a few times. The chain joins TRBV28 to TRBJ2-4, with 7 bases lining up with TRBD1. The germline V gene has CDR1 MDHEN and CDR2 SYDVKM. Trimming removed 5 bases from V and 1 base from J; junction bases left unmatched: 5. The CDR3 has 15 residues. The CDR3: CASSRIRGAKNIQYF. The DNA for the CDR3 is TGTGCCAGCAGTAGGATCAGGGGGGCCAAAAACATTCAGTACTTC.

This clone was detected a few times. Other DNA sequences in this specimen translate into the identical CDR3. The V and J genes are TRBV7-2 and TRBJ1-1; D remains ambiguous. The CDR3 is made up of 12 amino acids. Germline V gives CDR1 SGHTA, CDR2 FQGNSA. V shed 5 bases and J shed 3 bases, with 7 bases lying between them. The CDR3 nucleotides read TGTGCCAGCAGCCTTAGTTACACTGAAGCTTTCTTT. Translated: CASSLSYTEAFF.

The chain links TRBV5-1 to TRBJ2-7; 7 bases match TRBD1. Looked up from germline, CDR1 is SGHRS and CDR2 is YFSETQ. Losses at the gene ends were 0 bases for V and 2 bases for J; bases not matched to a gene: 8. CDR3 length: 16 residues. CDR3 DNA sequence: TGCGCCAGCAGCTTGGCCAGTACAGGGGTGGCCTACGAGCAGTACTTC. This codes for CASSLASTGVAYEQYF.

The rearrangement links TRBV6-5 to TRBJ2-1; tentative D call: TRBD1 (6 bases). V lost 2 bases to trimming and J lost 9 bases, with 11 bases between them. The CDR3 has 13 residues. The germline gives CDR1 MNHEY, CDR2 SVGAGI. The DNA of the CDR3 is TGTGCCAGCAGTTACGCGGACAGTGGTGAGCAGTTCTTC. Translated: CASSYADSGEQFF.

This clone was seen a handful of times. V is TRBV4-2 and J is TRBJ1-4; no reliable D call. The CDR3 is 13 residues long. V was pared by 4 bases and J by 5 bases, with 8 bases between. Germline CDR1 and CDR2: LGHNA and YNFKEQ. CDR3 protein: CASSPRENEKLFF. The DNA of the CDR3 is TGTGCCAGCAGCCCCCGTGAGAATGAAAAACTGTTTTTT.

This chain uses TRBV5-6 with TRBJ2-3; TRBD2 aligns across 9 bases. CDR1 and CDR2 from the germline V gene are SGHDT and YYEEEE. J was trimmed by 14 bases and V by 6 bases; bases with no gene match: 16. The CDR3 extends over 14 amino acids. The CDR3 DNA reads as TGTGCCAGCAAAAGTAGGACTAGCGCCGAAAGTAGGTATTTT. Its translation is CASKSRTSAESRYF.

This chain uses TRBV11-1 with TRBJ2-7; 9 nucleotides align to TRBD1. The CDR3 sequence is 15 residues long. Germline V gene sequence: CDR1 SGHAT, CDR2 FQDESV (reference sequence). Trimming cost V 1 base and J 3 bases; bases outside gene matches: 4. The CDR3 nucleotides read TGTGCCAGCAGCTTAGGGGGGACAGGGAACTACGAGCAGTACTTC. This encodes CASSLGGTGNYEQYF. Based on the CDR3 plus reference TRBV11-1 and TRBJ2-7, the full variable domain is EAEVAQSPRYKITEKSQAVAFWCDPISGHATLYWYRQILGQGPELLVQFQDESVVDDSQLPKDRFSAERLKGVDSTLKIQPAELGDSAMYLCASSLGGTGNYEQYFGPGTRLTVT.

This clone has only a few counts. The J gene is TRBJ2-1, the V gene TRBV6-5; TRBD2 matches 11 bases. Germline V gene data show CDR1 as MNHEY and CDR2 as SVGAGI. J was trimmed by 7 bases and V by 4 bases; bases with no gene match: 6. The CDR3 spans 15 residues. This CDR3 reads CASSSIPSGRNEQFF. CDR3 DNA: TGTGCCAGCAGTTCCATCCCTAGCGGGAGGAATGAGCAGTTCTTC.

V and J are TRBV7-9 and TRBJ2-2, with 8 nucleotides matching TRBD1. The trim removed 4 bases at V and 4 bases at J, leaving 17 bases unmatched. The CDR3 sequence is 19 residues long. Germline CDR1 is SEHNR and CDR2 is FQNEAQ (reference sequence). The CDR3 here is CASSSRKRAGGRSTGELFF. In DNA form, the CDR3 reads TGTGCCAGCAGCTCCAGAAAACGAGCAGGGGGCAGGTCCACCGGGGAGCTGTTTTTT.

This clone showed up just a few times. This chain uses TRBV7-9 with TRBJ1-2; the match to TRBD1 covers 7 bases. There are 13 residues in the CDR3. V shed 5 bases, J shed 3 bases, and the junction held 3 bases outside the gene matches. Germline CDR1 and CDR2: SEHNR and FQNEAQ (reference sequence). The CDR3 loop reads CASSQQGYYGYTF. Written as DNA, the CDR3 is TGTGCCAGCAGCCAACAGGGGTACTATGGCTACACCTTC. Full variable domain (remainder filled in from reference TRBV7-9 and TRBJ1-2): DTGVSQNPRHKITKRGQNVTFRCDPISEHNRLYWYRQTLGQGPEFLTYFQNEAQLEKSRLLSDRFSAERPKGSFSTLEIQRTEQGDSAMYLCASSQQGYYGYTFGSGTRLTVV.

The V and J genes are TRBV7-2 and TRBJ2-7; D is unclear. This CDR3 comprises 13 residues. Between the trimmed V and J ends, which lost 5 bases and 2 bases, there was a span of 10 bases. In germline, CDR1 is SGHTA, CDR2 FQGNSA. This chain's CDR3 is CASSDLGPYEQYF. The DNA of the CDR3 is TGTGCCAGCAGCGATCTTGGGCCCTACGAGCAGTACTTC.

This clone has just a few counts. The V gene is TRBV6-5, the J gene TRBJ2-7; 7 bases match TRBD2. Germline V gene sequence: CDR1 MNHEY, CDR2 SVGAGI. This CDR3 comprises 14 residues. With 7 bases clipped from V and 0 bases from J, the junction kept 6 bases outside the gene matches. CDR3 nucleotides: TGTGCCAGCACTAAAGCGGGGTCCTCCTACGAGCAGTACTTC. Protein sequence: CASTKAGSSYEQYF.

The chain uses TRBV28 and TRBJ2-1; no clear D. CDR1 and CDR2 from the germline V gene are MDHEN and SYDVKM. The V and J ends lost 6 bases and 1 base respectively, with 13 bases between them. The CDR3 is 15 residues long. As DNA, the CDR3 is TGTGCCAGCAGCGAGGAACCACCGTCCTACAATGAGCAGTTCTTC. This translates into CASSEEPPSYNEQFF.

This clone was seen more than once but under ten times. The chain uses TRBV18 and TRBJ2-3; D not certain. Germline assignment: CDR1 KGHSH and CDR2 LQKENI. The CDR3 has 14 residues. V lost 4 bases, J lost 3 bases, and 11 bases lay in between. In DNA form, the CDR3 reads TGTGCCAGCTCACATGGGCCGGAAACAGATACGCAGTATTTT. This encodes CASSHGPETDTQYF.

V gene TRBV5-1 combines with J gene TRBJ2-3; TRBD2 aligns across 7 bases. V was pared by 3 bases and J by 5 bases, with 3 bases of the junction left unmatched. The CDR3 has 13 amino acids. Per germline, CDR1 SGHRS and CDR2 YFSETQ. This chain's CDR3 is CASSSREGDTQYF. As DNA, the CDR3 is TGCGCCAGCAGCTCCAGGGAGGGAGATACGCAGTATTTT.

This clone has more than one count but fewer than ten. The rearrangement links TRBV18 to TRBJ1-1; 12 bases agree with TRBD1. The V gene end was trimmed by 2 bases and the J gene end by 0 bases; junction bases not matched to a gene: 10. CDR3 length: 19 residues. CDR1 is KGHSH and CDR2 is LQKENI in the germline V gene. This CDR3 reads CASSPFELGTGGLNTEAFF. In nucleotides, the CDR3 is TGTGCCAGCTCACCATTCGAACTCGGGACAGGGGGCTTGAACACTGAAGCTTTCTTT. Filled out from reference TRBV18 and TRBJ1-1, the complete variable domain reads NAGVMQNPRHLVRRRGQEARLRCSPMKGHSHVYWYRQLPEEGLKFMVYLQKENIIDESGMPKERFSAEFPKEGPSILRIQQVVRGDSAAYFCASSPFELGTGGLNTEAFFGQGTRLTVV.

The chain is built from TRBV28 and TRBJ2-2, with D uncertain. Germline lookup yields CDR1 MDHEN and CDR2 SYDVKM. The CDR3 is made up of 12 amino acids. V lost 3 bases, J lost 6 bases, and 5 bases lay in between. For the CDR3, the DNA is TGTGCCAGCAGTTTGTACTCCGGGGAGCTGTTTTTT. Translation: CASSLYSGELFF.

J is TRBJ1-2 and V is TRBV28, with TRBD1 matching 11 bases. The CDR3 contains 15 residues. J was trimmed by 3 bases and V by 8 bases; bases with no gene match: 8. Germline CDR1 reads MDHEN; CDR2 reads SYDVKM. The CDR3 sequence is CASGSVGQGDYGYTF. In nucleotides, the CDR3 is TGTGCCAGCGGAAGTGTGGGACAGGGGGACTATGGCTACACCTTC.

The chain uses TRBV5-1 and TRBJ2-5; 7 bases are shared with TRBD2. CDR1 is SGHRS and CDR2 is YFSETQ in the germline V gene. The CDR3 is 14 residues long. The V segment lost 5 bases and the J segment 4 bases; nucleotides outside the gene matches: 8. This CDR3 is CASSLGGSGETQYF. The CDR3 DNA follows: TGCGCCAGCAGTCTCGGCGGGAGCGGAGAGACCCAGTACTTC.

CDR3 region: CASSSRQNTEAFF. For the CDR3, the DNA is TGTGCCAGCAGCTCTCGACAGAACACTGAAGCTTTCTTT. This chain uses TRBV7-2 with TRBJ1-1; D gene uncertain. Germline V CDR1 and CDR2: SGHTA, FQGNSA. This CDR3 region has 13 residues. V dropped 4 bases and J dropped 1 base, with 7 bases sitting between them.

This clone was recorded a few times. The rearrangement links TRBV7-9 to TRBJ1-4; no clear D gene. The V end was cut by 7 bases, the J end by 0 bases, with 9 bases between. The germline gives CDR1 SEHNR, CDR2 FQNEAQ (reference sequence). This CDR3 contains 14 residues. The CDR3 is CASTSSSTNEKLFF. For the CDR3, the DNA is TGTGCCAGCACCTCCAGTTCAACTAATGAAAAACTGTTTTTT.

This clone was observed a few times. V and J are TRBV28 and TRBJ2-6; 12 bases map to TRBD2. The V gene's germline CDR1 is MDHEN and CDR2 SYDVKM. This CDR3 region has 19 residues. J lost 4 bases, V lost 6 bases, and 13 bases had no gene match. The CDR3 bases are TGTGCCAGCAGCCCTGGGCTAGCGGGAGGGCCCGTCGGGGCCAACGTCCTGACTTTC. Encoded protein: CASSPGLAGGPVGANVLTF.

This clone was seen only a few times. The rearrangement uses TRBV19 and TRBJ2-5, with a possible D match to TRBD1 (6 bases). V dropped 5 bases and J dropped 4 bases, with 14 bases sitting between them. This CDR3 spans 14 amino acids. Germline V gene lookup returns CDR1 LNHDA and CDR2 SQIVND (reference sequence). CDR3: CASSGGAGVETQYF. The CDR3 nucleotides read TGTGCCAGTAGTGGAGGTGCAGGGGTAGAGACCCAGTACTTC. The variable domain in full, with the rest retrieved from reference TRBV19 and TRBJ2-5, is DGGITQSPKYLFRKEGQNVTLSCEQNLNHDAMYWYRQDPGQGLRLIYYSQIVNDFQKGDIAEGYSVSREKKESFPLTVTSAQKNPTAFYLCASSGGAGVETQYFGPGTRLLVL.

This clone has a handful of counts. V usage is TRBV27 and J usage is TRBJ2-7; TRBD2 aligns across 9 bases. Germline loops: CDR1 MNHEY, CDR2 SMNVEV (reference sequence). This CDR3 spans 13 amino acids. V lost 8 bases, J lost 0 bases, and 2 bases stayed unmatched. CDR3 nucleotides: TGTGCCAGCTCTAGCGGGACCTCCTACGAGCAGTACTTC. Encoded protein: CASSSGTSYEQYF.

The gene calls are TRBV5-1 and TRBJ2-1; tentatively, D is TRBD1 (6 bases). This CDR3 is built from 15 residues. In germline, CDR1 is SGHRS, CDR2 YFSETQ. Trimming shortened V by 3 bases and J by 0 bases, and 10 bases separated the two germline ends. CDR3 protein: CASSSQGSSYNEQFF. In DNA, the CDR3 is TGCGCCAGCAGCTCCCAGGGGAGCTCCTACAATGAGCAGTTCTTC.

The CDR3 region has the DNA TGCGCCAGCAGCTTGCTCCTAGCGGGAGGAGCGACAGATACGCAGTATTTT. This encodes CASSLLLAGGATDTQYF. This rearrangement joins TRBV5-1 to TRBJ2-3; TRBD2 matches at 11 bases. Germline V gene data show CDR1 as SGHRS and CDR2 as YFSETQ. J lost 3 bases, V lost 1 base, and 7 bases had no gene match. The CDR3 covers 17 residues.

The chain uses TRBV4-2 and TRBJ2-2; 8 nucleotides align to TRBD2. V lost 4 bases to trimming and J lost 7 bases; unmatched junction nucleotides: 8. Looked up from germline, CDR1 is LGHNA and CDR2 is YNFKEQ. The CDR3 totals 15 residues. The CDR3 DNA reads TGTGCCAGCAGCCCACAGGGTAGCGGGGTCGGGGAGCTGTTTTTT. Translation: CASSPQGSGVGELFF.